The rows below give T cell receptor beta chains drawn from one sample of a study of cytomegalovirus exposure and HLA in healthy donors. Only in-frame clones appear in the TCRdb table, and some are missing; sequencing was by immunoSEQ multiplex PCR. Among about 130,000 clones listed, 89% were seen once. Sequencing was carried out using PBMCs. The receptors were sampled from a woman between 18 and 29 years old in good health and CMV-seronegative. Each CDR3 is given without its conserved first and last residue.

v_call cdr3_aa
TRBV28 ASSLYGTGDEQY
TRBV5-8 ASSLLGTYNTEAF
TRBV7-8 ASSLAEGHEQY
TRBV13 ASSPPGNTGELF
TRBV4-2 ASSQVAGSTDTQY
TRBV5-1 ASSLAGTGFSPLH
TRBV28 ASSLSASGSHEQY
TRBV5-1 ASSPTSTNEKLF
TRBV28 ASSKRQGYSYEQY
TRBV27 AAVPGGGGRGDTQY
TRBV30 AWISGMARGYT
TRBV10-2 ASSETGGASTEAF
TRBV19 ASSIARQGWQETQY
TRBV11-2 ASRSGTGLDNEQF
TRBV19 ASRRQGYTEAF
TRBV28 ASSLRMAKNIQY
TRBV30 AWSETGNEKLF
TRBV4-2 ASSQEAQGARIGVNQPQH
TRBV2 ASNQLAATQY
TRBV18 ASSPLRSSDEQF
TRBV10-3 ATETGTGLDYGYT
TRBV30 AWRQFYEQY
TRBV2 ASGGTITDTQY
TRBV28 ASSLRLAGGYEQY
TRBV5-1 ATTATGGPNTGELF
TRBV6-1 ASNDMGQRYTEAF
TRBV6-5 ASSPRSRGELF
TRBV30 AWRGRGYQPQH
TRBV10-1 ASSGAGADMTGELF
TRBV7-6 ASSSSGGASYNEQF
TRBV6-6 ASRTGQETQY
TRBV28 ASSPTRGQDGYT
TRBV2 ASSAAGHITTEAF
TRBV27 ASSSRGGGPQH
TRBV6-5 ASSYSRFGNQPQH
TRBV7-9 ASSRGGDRGALRY
TRBV7-9 ASSLQGSQPQH
TRBV11-2 ASSNRFGTGGENTEAF
TRBV30 AWTGVDSNQPQH
TRBV18 ASSPDTDNQPQH
TRBV6-6 ASSYETSDTNEQF
TRBV18 ASSLGTGTTDTQY
TRBV5-1 ASSLAYGTGGEGYT
TRBV4-2 ASSQEDSGTGGQPQH
TRBV10-3 AISRDYGQETQY
TRBV19 ASSAPGLKF
TRBV1 TSSLPRSQRGLPSIAKNIQY
TRBV7-9 ASSFGTRAEQF
TRBV6-4 ASSDSTSGGNIQY
TRBV27 ASSSPTSSSDTQY
TRBV27 ASQDRPYSNQPQH
TRBV29-1 SVAAGPYEQY
TRBV23-1 ASSQSRGNQPQH
TRBV21-1 ASTLGTGGESGGEAF
TRBV5-6 ASSLEPTMNTEAF
TRBV5-4 ASSFGRVSETQY
TRBV19 ASSQQGPNGYT
TRBV4-3 ASSQYRQVGEQY
TRBV28 ASPPSAPGLAGGEQF
TRBV19 ASSIPALAGMTDTQY